This passage covers 28 T cell receptor beta chains from one sample sequenced in a study of T-cell reconstitution after alpha-beta-depleted transplantation in children (dated by TCRdb to the mid-2010s). Read against the paper, the sample's treatment or condition label means: allogeneic hematopoietic cell transplantation with graft depleted of TCRalphabeta T cells and CD19 B cells. The library was produced with PCR. The sequencer listed for this sample is Illumina HiSeq 2500. TCR library preparation used molecular barcoding, with unique molecular identifiers applied to normalize quantification of the TCRbeta repertoire. Starting from the raw public reads, TCRdb applied fastp trimming at Q25, assembled clones with MiXCR and retained in-frame beta chains. Every CDR3 protein is listed once, alongside the most common genes and DNA of its rows. Recorded for this sample are 200,000 to 250,000 distinct CDR3 sequences; around 7% of them occurred a single time. The ten largest clones capture more than 5.5% of the sample.

This specimen consisted of PBMCs, obtained before TCRalphabeta/CD19-depleted stem cell transplant. The receptors here all came from a boy between 2 and 10 years old with acute lymphoblastic leukemia, due to receive a stem cell transplant.

This clonotype showed up many times. The J gene is TRBJ2-2, the V gene TRBV7-8, with 8 bases fitting TRBD2. Germline V gene sequence: CDR1 SGHVS, CDR2 FQNEAQ. CDR3 length equals 15 residues. J lost 6 bases, V lost 1 base, and 4 bases had no gene match. The CDR3 reads CASSLGGGRAGELFF. In DNA form, the CDR3 reads TGTGCCAGCAGCTTAGGCGGGGGGCGGGCCGGGGAGCTGTTTTTT. Variable domain in full (rest from reference TRBV7-8 and TRBJ2-2): GAGVSQSPRYKVAKRGQDVALRCDPISGHVSLFWYQQALGQGPEFLTYFQNEAQLDKSGLPSDRFFAERPEGSVSTLKIQRTQQEDSAVYLCASSLGGGRAGELFFGEGSRLTVL.

About this clonotype: Possible read error: a much larger clone is one base away. The chain recombines TRBV7-2 with TRBJ2-7; D could derive from TRBD1 or TRBD2 (6 bases each). This CDR3 region has 15 residues. Looked up from germline, CDR1 is SGHTA and CDR2 is FQGNSA. V lost 4 bases, J lost 4 bases, and 17 bases lay in between. CDR3 bases: TGTGCCAGCAGCTCATGGGCGGGACAACCGTACGAGCAGTACTTC. This translates into CASSSWAGQPYEQYF.

This clonotype was seen repeatedly, ten times or more. The chain carries TRBV6-2 or TRBV6-3 and TRBJ2-7, with no clear D. This CDR3 contains 14 residues. CDR1 MNHEY and CDR2 SVGEGT come from the germline V gene. Trimming shortened V by 7 bases and J by 0 bases, and 13 bases separated the two germline ends. In nucleotides, the CDR3 is TGTGCCAGCAAAAAGACTCTTAGCTCCTACGAGCAGTACTTC. It yields the protein CASKKTLSSYEQYF.

There are many counts of this clonotype. This chain uses TRBV28 with TRBJ2-7, with a tentative D call TRBD2 (5 bases). The CDR3 contains 15 residues. Germline lookup yields CDR1 MDHEN and CDR2 SYDVKM. V lost 3 bases and J lost 2, with 14 bases in between. The CDR3 nucleotides read TGTGCCAGCAGTTTGGCCCGACTACCCGCCTACGAGCAGTACTTC. Translated, it gives CASSLARLPAYEQYF.

This clonotype was observed a handful of times. The V gene is TRBV2, the J gene TRBJ2-7; D perhaps matches TRBD1 (5 bases). V dropped 5 bases and J dropped 2 bases, with 10 bases sitting between them. The CDR3 is 13 residues long. CDR1 and CDR2 (germline): SNHLY, FYNNEI. The CDR3 nucleotides read TGTGCCAGCAGTATGACAGTCACCTACGAGCAGTACTTC. This sequence encodes CASSMTVTYEQYF.

This clonotype appeared a few times. The chain is built from TRBV12-3 or TRBV12-4 and TRBJ2-1; TRBD2 might be the D (6 bases). The CDR3 is 14 residues long. V was clipped by 5 bases and J by 13 bases, with 21 bases between them. The CDR3, as DNA: TGTGCCAGCAGTCCCCGGGTCTCCACGGGGGTTCAGTTCTTC. It is translated as CASSPRVSTGVQFF.

The V call is TRBV7-6, the J call TRBJ2-2; D gene ambiguous. The CDR3 spans 14 residues. With 3 bases removed from V and 1 base from J, the gap between germline ends came to 6 bases. Germline V gene lookup returns CDR1 SGHVS and CDR2 FNYEAQ. CDR3: CASSFGQNTGELFF. The CDR3 DNA reads TGTGCCAGCAGCTTTGGGCAGAACACCGGGGAGCTGTTTTTT.

This chain links TRBV7-2 with TRBJ1-6; no clear D. Germline V gene lookup returns CDR1 SGHTA and CDR2 FQGNSA. This CDR3 has 15 residues. Trimming pared 1 base from V and 4 bases from J, leaving 8 bases between. The CDR3 DNA reads TGTGCCAGCAGCTTAGAGCCAGATTATAATTCACCCCTCCACTTT. Translating it yields CASSLEPDYNSPLHF.

The gene calls are TRBV4-2 and TRBJ2-3; D is perhaps TRBD2 (5 bases). The CDR3 extends over 13 amino acids. The germline V gene has CDR1 LGHNA and CDR2 YNFKEQ. V lost 1 base, J lost 6 bases, and 8 bases lay in between. Here the CDR3 DNA reads TGTGCCAGCAGCCAAGCAGGCGGGGATACGCAGTATTTT. It codes for CASSQAGGDTQYF.

This clonotype occurred a few times. This chain links TRBV28 with TRBJ1-6; D perhaps matches TRBD1 (6 bases). There are 14 residues in the CDR3. Deletions cut 8 bases from V and 11 bases from J, with 19 bases between. Germline V gives CDR1 MDHEN, CDR2 SYDVKM. The CDR3, as DNA: TGTGCCAGCCGCGACAGGAGCCGATTGACACCCCTCCACTTT. Translated, it gives CASRDRSRLTPLHF.

This clonotype was observed many times. This rearrangement joins TRBV13 to TRBJ2-7, with D possibly TRBD2 on 6 matching bases. CDR1 and CDR2 (germline): PRHDT, FYEKMQ (reference sequence). The CDR3 spans 15 residues. V lost 4 bases to trimming and J lost 1 base, with 14 bases between them. For the CDR3, the DNA is TGTGCCAGCAGCTCTGACAGCGGGCCATCCTACGAGCAGTACTTC. It yields the protein CASSSDSGPSYEQYF. The full variable domain, with the rest looked up from reference TRBV13 and TRBJ2-7, is AAGVIQSPRHLIKEKRETATLKCYPIPRHDTVYWYQQGPGQDPQFLISFYEKMQSDKGSIPDRFSAQQFSDYHSELNMSSLELGDSALYFCASSSDSGPSYEQYFGPGTRLTVT.

The J gene is TRBJ1-4, the V gene TRBV7-9, with 7 nucleotides matching TRBD1. The V gene end was trimmed by 2 bases and the J gene end by 0 bases; junction bases not matched to a gene: 6. Germline loops: CDR1 SEHNR, CDR2 FQNEAQ (reference sequence). The CDR3 totals 17 residues. The CDR3 sequence is CASSLQGDGATNEKLFF. DNA for the CDR3: TGTGCCAGCAGCTTACAGGGGGATGGTGCAACTAATGAAAAACTGTTTTTT.

This clonotype was seen repeatedly, ten times or more. CDR3 protein: CASSLVVPSRGDTQYF. In DNA, the CDR3 is TGCGCCAGCAGCTTGGTAGTTCCCAGTCGTGGAGATACGCAGTATTTT. This sequence joins TRBV5-1 and TRBJ2-3; D not certain. The CDR3 contains 16 residues. Germline CDR1 SGHRS, CDR2 YFSETQ. Deletions cut 0 bases from V and 5 bases from J, with 16 bases between.

This clonotype has a handful of counts. This chain uses TRBV7-8 with TRBJ1-5; weak D call: TRBD1 (5 bases). Germline V gives CDR1 SGHVS, CDR2 FQNEAQ. CDR3 length: 19 residues. V was shortened by 1 base and J by 5 bases, with 24 bases between the two germline ends. The CDR3, as DNA: TGTGCCAGCAGCTTAGAGTTCGGAGAGGGGACCCTCACCTATCAGCCCCAGCATTTT. It encodes CASSLEFGEGTLTYQPQHF. The full variable domain, completed using reference TRBV7-8 and TRBJ1-5, is GAGVSQSPRYKVAKRGQDVALRCDPISGHVSLFWYQQALGQGPEFLTYFQNEAQLDKSGLPSDRFFAERPEGSVSTLKIQRTQQEDSAVYLCASSLEFGEGTLTYQPQHFGDGTRLSIL.

In nucleotides, the CDR3 is TGTGCCAGCAGCCGAGGGCGGTGGGGGGTGGTCTACGAGCAGTACTTC. Protein sequence: CASSRGRWGVVYEQYF. This chain joins TRBV7-9 and TRBJ2-7, with a possible D match to TRBD2 (6 bases). This CDR3 is built from 16 residues. Trimming removed 5 bases at V and 3 bases at J, with 20 bases between. Germline-derived CDR1 and CDR2 are SEHNR and FQNEAQ (reference sequence).

This clonotype appeared many times. J is TRBJ2-2 and V is TRBV14, with 9 nucleotides matching TRBD1. The germline gives CDR1 SGHDN, CDR2 FVKESK. This CDR3 spans 16 amino acids. The J segment lost 6 bases and the V segment lost 1 base, leaving 6 bases of the junction unmatched. CDR3 region: CASSQVAGQGPGELFF. The CDR3 DNA reads as TGTGCCAGCAGCCAAGTGGCCGGACAGGGGCCCGGGGAGCTGTTTTTT.

The sample holds a few counts of this clonotype. The V and J genes are TRBV6-1 and TRBJ2-3, with a weak D call TRBD2 (5 bases). This CDR3 contains 14 residues. Deletions cut 7 bases from V and 4 bases from J, with 15 bases between. The germline CDR1 and CDR2 sequences are MNHNS and SASEGT. CDR3 DNA: TGTGCCAGCAACCCCGAGGGTATTGCAGATACGCAGTATTTT. As protein: CASNPEGIADTQYF.

This clonotype was recorded at least ten times. J is TRBJ2-7 and V is TRBV5-6; D unresolved. CDR1 is SGHDT and CDR2 is YYEEEE in the germline V gene. The CDR3 loop spans 11 amino acids. Trimming shortened V by 2 bases and J by 6 bases, and 6 bases separated the two germline ends. The CDR3 sequence: CASSLSSEQYF. For the CDR3, the DNA is TGTGCCAGCAGCTTATCTTCCGAGCAGTACTTC.

This clonotype was picked up many times. The gene calls are TRBV28 and TRBJ1-1, with D perhaps matching TRBD1 (5 bases). Deletions cut 9 bases from V and 2 bases from J, with 10 bases between. CDR3 length: 12 residues. The germline CDR1 and CDR2 sequences are MDHEN and SYDVKM. The CDR3, as DNA: TGTGCCAGTAGGGGCAGTAACACTGAAGCTTTCTTT. It codes for CASRGSNTEAFF.

This clonotype was seen at least ten times. The chain combines TRBV9 with TRBJ2-1; 16 nucleotides match TRBD2. V shed 4 bases and J 8 bases; nucleotides not matched to a gene: 6. This CDR3 region has 16 residues. Germline V gene lookup returns CDR1 SGDLS and CDR2 YYNGEE. The CDR3: CASSPLGTSGGDEQFF. Written as DNA, the CDR3 is TGTGCCAGCAGCCCCCTCGGGACTAGCGGGGGGGATGAGCAGTTCTTC.

There are many counts of this clonotype. The chain links TRBV7-2 to TRBJ1-1; D gene unclear. The germline V gene has CDR1 SGHTA and CDR2 FQGNSA. V shed 4 bases and J shed 0 bases, with 12 bases lying between them. The CDR3 has 15 residues. The CDR3 nucleotides are TGTGCCAGCAGCTACGAAGCCTTAATGAACACTGAAGCTTTCTTT. This encodes CASSYEALMNTEAFF.

This clonotype was seen only a few times. The chain recombines TRBV20-1 with TRBJ2-7; D remains ambiguous. Germline V gene lookup returns CDR1 DFQATT and CDR2 SNEGSKA (reference sequence). The CDR3 has 18 residues. The V and J ends lost 0 bases and 3 bases respectively, with 24 bases between them. This CDR3 is CSARELVGSTLPRYEQYF. CDR3 in DNA: TGCAGTGCTAGAGAGCTAGTAGGGTCCACGCTGCCCCGCTACGAGCAGTACTTC.

This clonotype was seen repeatedly, ten times or more. The V gene is TRBV20-1, the J gene TRBJ2-1, with TRBD1 matching 9 bases. The CDR3 totals 13 residues. The germline CDR1 and CDR2 sequences are DFQATT and SNEGSKA (reference sequence). CDR3 sequence: CTGRDRDSGEQFF. In nucleotides, the CDR3 is TGCACCGGTCGGGACAGGGATTCTGGTGAGCAGTTCTTC.

This clonotype was recorded at least ten times. The rearrangement uses TRBV28 and TRBJ2-7; 10 nucleotides match TRBD2. CDR3 length: 18 residues. The V gene's germline CDR1 is MDHEN and CDR2 SYDVKM. The V gene end was trimmed by 2 bases and the J gene end by 1 base; junction bases not matched to a gene: 11. Here the CDR3 reads CASSLPLLAGELSYEQYF. The CDR3 DNA reads TGTGCCAGCAGTTTACCTCTCCTAGCGGGAGAGTTATCCTACGAGCAGTACTTC.

The table lists this clonotype with a few counts. The chain employs TRBV4-1 and TRBJ2-4; D remains unclear. V shed 1 base and J shed 1 base, with 11 bases lying between them. The length of the CDR3 is 16 residues. Germline-derived CDR1 and CDR2 are MGHRA and YSYEKL. CDR3 loop: CASSQAPQGAKNIQYF. The CDR3 DNA reads TGCGCCAGCAGCCAAGCCCCCCAAGGGGCCAAAAACATTCAGTACTTC.

This chain links TRBV2 with TRBJ2-7, with no clear D. The V and J ends lost 1 base and 4 bases respectively, with 8 bases between them. CDR3 size: 13 residues. The germline V gene encodes CDR1 SNHLY and CDR2 FYNNEI. The CDR3 coding sequence is TGTGCCAGCAGTGAAGGGATCCTATACGAGCAGTACTTC. It specifies CASSEGILYEQYF. Filled out from reference TRBV2 and TRBJ2-7, the complete variable domain reads EPEVTQTPSHQVTQMGQEVILRCVPISNHLYFYWYRQILGQKVEFLVSFYNNEISEKSEIFDDQFSVERPDGSNFTLKIRSTKLEDSAMYFCASSEGILYEQYFGPGTRLTVT.

This clonotype was recorded at least ten times. The chain links TRBV28 to TRBJ1-5; 7 bases line up with TRBD1. The CDR3 sequence is 15 residues long. Germline trimming cut 3 bases from V and 5 bases from J; bases unmatched to any gene: 7. Germline CDR1 is MDHEN and CDR2 is SYDVKM. CDR3 in amino acids: CASSFRSGGHQPQHF. CDR3 sequence (DNA): TGTGCCAGCAGTTTCCGTTCAGGGGGTCATCAGCCCCAGCATTTT.

This clonotype appeared a few times. The DNA for the CDR3 is TGTGCCAGCAGCCCGGGACTAGCGGGAGTCCGCGAGCAGTACTTC. Translated: CASSPGLAGVREQYF. The chain couples TRBV6-1 to TRBJ2-7, with 14 bases fitting TRBD2. V trimming: 6 bases; J trimming: 6 bases; junction bases outside the gene matches: 7. This CDR3 has 15 residues. Germline lookup yields CDR1 MNHNS and CDR2 SASEGT.